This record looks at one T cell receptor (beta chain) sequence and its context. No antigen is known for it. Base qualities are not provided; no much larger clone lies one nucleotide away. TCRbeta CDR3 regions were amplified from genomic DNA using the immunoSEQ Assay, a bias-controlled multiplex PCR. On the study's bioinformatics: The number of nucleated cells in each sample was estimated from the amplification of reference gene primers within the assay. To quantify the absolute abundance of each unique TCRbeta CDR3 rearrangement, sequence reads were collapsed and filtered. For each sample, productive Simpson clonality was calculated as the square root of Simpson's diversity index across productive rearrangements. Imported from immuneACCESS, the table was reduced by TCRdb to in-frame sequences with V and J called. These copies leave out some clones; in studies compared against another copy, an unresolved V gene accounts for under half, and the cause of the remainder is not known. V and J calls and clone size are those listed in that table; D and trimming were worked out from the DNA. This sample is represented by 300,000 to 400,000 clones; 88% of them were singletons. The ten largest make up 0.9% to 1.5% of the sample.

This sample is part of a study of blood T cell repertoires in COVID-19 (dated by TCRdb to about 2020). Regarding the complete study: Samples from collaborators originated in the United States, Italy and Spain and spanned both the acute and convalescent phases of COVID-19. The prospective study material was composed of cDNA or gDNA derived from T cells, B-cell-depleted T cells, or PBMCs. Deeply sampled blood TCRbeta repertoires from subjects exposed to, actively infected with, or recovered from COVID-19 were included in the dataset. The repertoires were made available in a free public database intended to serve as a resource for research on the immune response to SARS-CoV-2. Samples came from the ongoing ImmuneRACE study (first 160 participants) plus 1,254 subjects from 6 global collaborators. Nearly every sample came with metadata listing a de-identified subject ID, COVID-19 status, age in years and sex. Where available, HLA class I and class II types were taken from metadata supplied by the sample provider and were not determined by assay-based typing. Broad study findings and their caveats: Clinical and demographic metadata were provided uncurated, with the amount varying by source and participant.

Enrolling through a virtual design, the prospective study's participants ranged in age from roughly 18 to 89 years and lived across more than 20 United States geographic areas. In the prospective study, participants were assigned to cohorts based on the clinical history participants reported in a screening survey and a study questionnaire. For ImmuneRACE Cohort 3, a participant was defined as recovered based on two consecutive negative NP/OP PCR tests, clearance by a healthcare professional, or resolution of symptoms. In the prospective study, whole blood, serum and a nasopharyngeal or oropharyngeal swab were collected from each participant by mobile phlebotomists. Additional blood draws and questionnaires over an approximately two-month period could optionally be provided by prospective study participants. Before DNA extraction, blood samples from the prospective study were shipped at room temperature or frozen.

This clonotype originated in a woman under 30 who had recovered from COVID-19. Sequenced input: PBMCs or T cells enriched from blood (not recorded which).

The DNA reads as follows: TGTGCCAGTCTTCCCGCCGTCAAGGCAGGGATATCCACTGAAGCTTTCTTT. Translated, this gives CASLPAVKAGISTEAFF. Rearrangement joined TRBV18 to TRBJ1-1; D gene: possibly TRBD1, on 5 matching bases. The CDR3, from cysteine to phenylalanine, totals 17 residues. Only the CDR3 region is kept as DNA, spanning 51 bases read in frame from base 1. The CDR1 and CDR2 encoded by the germline V gene are KGHSH and LQKENI. V loses 9 bases of germline sequence and J loses 4 bases, and the interval between the two ends is 27 bases.